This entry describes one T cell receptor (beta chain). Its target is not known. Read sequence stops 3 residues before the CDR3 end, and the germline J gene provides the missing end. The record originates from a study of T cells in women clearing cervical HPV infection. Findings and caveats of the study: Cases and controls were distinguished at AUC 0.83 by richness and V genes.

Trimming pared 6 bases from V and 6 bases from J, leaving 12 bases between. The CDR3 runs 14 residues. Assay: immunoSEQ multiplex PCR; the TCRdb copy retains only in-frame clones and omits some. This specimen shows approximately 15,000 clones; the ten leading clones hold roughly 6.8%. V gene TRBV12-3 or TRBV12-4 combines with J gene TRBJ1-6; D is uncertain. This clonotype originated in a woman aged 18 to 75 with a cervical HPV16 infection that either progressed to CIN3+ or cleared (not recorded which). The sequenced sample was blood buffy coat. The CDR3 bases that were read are TGTGCCAGCAGGATGACACAGACTAATTCACCC. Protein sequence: CASRMTQTNSP. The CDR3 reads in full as CASRMTQTNSPLHF.